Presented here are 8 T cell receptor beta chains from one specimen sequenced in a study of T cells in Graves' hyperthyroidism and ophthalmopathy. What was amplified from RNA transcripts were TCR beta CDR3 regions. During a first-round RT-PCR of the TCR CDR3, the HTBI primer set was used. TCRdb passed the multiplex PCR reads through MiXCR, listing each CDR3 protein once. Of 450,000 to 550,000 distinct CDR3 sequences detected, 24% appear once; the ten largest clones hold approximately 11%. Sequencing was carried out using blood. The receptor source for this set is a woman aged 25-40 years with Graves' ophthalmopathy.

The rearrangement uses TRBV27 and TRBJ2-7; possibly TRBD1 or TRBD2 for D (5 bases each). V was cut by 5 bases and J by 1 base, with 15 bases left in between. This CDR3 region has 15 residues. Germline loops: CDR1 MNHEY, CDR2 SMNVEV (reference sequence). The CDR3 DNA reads TGTGCCAGCAGTGATGAACCGGGACGGTCCTACGAGCAGTACTTC. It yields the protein CASSDEPGRSYEQYF.

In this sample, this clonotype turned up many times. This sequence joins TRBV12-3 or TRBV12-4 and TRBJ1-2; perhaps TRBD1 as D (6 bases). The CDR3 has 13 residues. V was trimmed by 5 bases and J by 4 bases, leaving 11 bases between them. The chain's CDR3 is CASSRDTFYGYTF. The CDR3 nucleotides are TGTGCCAGCAGTCGGGACACGTTCTATGGCTACACCTTC.

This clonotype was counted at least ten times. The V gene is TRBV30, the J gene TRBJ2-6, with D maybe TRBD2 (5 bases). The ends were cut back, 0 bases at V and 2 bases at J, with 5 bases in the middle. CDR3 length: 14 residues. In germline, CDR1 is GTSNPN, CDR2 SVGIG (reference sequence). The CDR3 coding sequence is TGTGCCTGGAGTGTAGCGGCTGGGGCCAACGTCCTGACTTTC. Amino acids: CAWSVAAGANVLTF.

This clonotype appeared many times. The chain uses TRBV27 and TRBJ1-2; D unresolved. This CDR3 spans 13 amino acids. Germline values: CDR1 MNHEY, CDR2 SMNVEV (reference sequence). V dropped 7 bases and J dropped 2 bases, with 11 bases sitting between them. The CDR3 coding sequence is TGTGCCAGCATAGGGTTACCCAACTATGGCTACACCTTC. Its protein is CASIGLPNYGYTF.

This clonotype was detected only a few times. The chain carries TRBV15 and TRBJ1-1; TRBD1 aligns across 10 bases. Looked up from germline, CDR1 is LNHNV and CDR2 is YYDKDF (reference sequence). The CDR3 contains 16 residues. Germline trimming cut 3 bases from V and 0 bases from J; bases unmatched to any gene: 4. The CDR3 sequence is CATSSDRGLMNTEAFF. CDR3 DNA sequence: TGTGCCACCAGCAGTGACAGGGGGCTGATGAACACTGAAGCTTTCTTT. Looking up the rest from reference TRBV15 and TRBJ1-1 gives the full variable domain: DAMVIQNPRYQVTQFGKPVTLSCSQTLNHNVMYWYQQKSSQAPKLLFHYYDKDFNNEADTPDNFQSRRPNTSFCFLDIRSPGLGDTAMYLCATSSDRGLMNTEAFFGQGTRLTVV.

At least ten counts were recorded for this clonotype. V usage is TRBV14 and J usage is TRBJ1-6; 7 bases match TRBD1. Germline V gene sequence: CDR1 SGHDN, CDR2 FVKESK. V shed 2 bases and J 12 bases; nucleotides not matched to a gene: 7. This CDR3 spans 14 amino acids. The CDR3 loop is CASSQNAGGGPLHF. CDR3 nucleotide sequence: TGTGCCAGCAGCCAAAATGCAGGGGGAGGACCCCTCCACTTT. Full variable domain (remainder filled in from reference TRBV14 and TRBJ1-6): EAGVTQFPSHSVIEKGQTVTLRCDPISGHDNLYWYRRVMGKEIKFLLHFVKESKQDESGMPNNRFLAERTGGTYSTLKVQPAELEDSGVYFCASSQNAGGGPLHFGNGTRLTVT.

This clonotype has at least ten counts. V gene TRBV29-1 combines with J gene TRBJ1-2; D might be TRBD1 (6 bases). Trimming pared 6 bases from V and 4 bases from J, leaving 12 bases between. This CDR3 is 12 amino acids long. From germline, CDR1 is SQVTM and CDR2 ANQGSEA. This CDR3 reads CSVATGSYGYTF. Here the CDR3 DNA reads TGCAGCGTAGCTACAGGGAGCTATGGCTACACCTTC. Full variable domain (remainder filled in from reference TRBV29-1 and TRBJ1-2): SAVISQKPSRDICQRGTSLTIQCQVDSQVTMMFWYRQQPGQSLTLIATANQGSEATYESGFVIDKFPISRPNLTFSTLTVSNMSPEDSSIYLCSVATGSYGYTFGSGTRLTVV.

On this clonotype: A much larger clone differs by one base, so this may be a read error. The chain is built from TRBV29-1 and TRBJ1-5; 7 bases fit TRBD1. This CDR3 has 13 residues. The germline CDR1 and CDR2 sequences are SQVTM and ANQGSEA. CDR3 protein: CSVGQFENQPQDF. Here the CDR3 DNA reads TGCAGCGTGGGACAGTTCGAAAATCAGCCCCAGGATTTT.